The 4 T cell receptor beta chains in this list originate from one sample, sequenced in a study of Graves' ophthalmopathy and Graves' hyperthyroidism. The study amplified TCR beta CDR3 regions using RNA transcripts. After a first-round RT-PCR with HTBI primers, a second-round multiplex PCR was run. TCRdb reprocessed the multiplex PCR reads via MiXCR and lists one record per CDR3 protein. The sample consists of about 230,000 distinct CDR3 sequences, roughly 50% of them appearing once. The sequenced sample consisted of peripheral blood. All receptors come from an adult man with Graves' ophthalmopathy.

This clonotype was counted only a few times. The chain's CDR3 is CASSSPTGSSNVLTF. The CDR3, as DNA: TGTGCCAGCAGCTCCCCGACAGGGTCATCCAACGTCCTGACTTTC. The V gene is TRBV10-3, the J gene TRBJ2-6, with TRBD1 matching over 7 bases. Germline V gene lookup returns CDR1 ENHRY and CDR2 SYGVKD. CDR3 length: 15 amino acids. Trimming took 10 bases from V and 8 from J; bases not matched to a gene: 14.

This clonotype has only a few counts. J is TRBJ1-2 and V is TRBV7-9; TRBD1 aligns across 8 bases. CDR1 SEHNR and CDR2 FQNEAQ come from the germline V gene (reference sequence). V shed 6 bases and J 3 bases; nucleotides not matched to a gene: 6. The CDR3 has 14 residues. CDR3 bases: TGTGCCAGCAGTTCCGGACAGGGCCACTATGGCTACACCTTC. This encodes CASSSGQGHYGYTF. The variable domain in full, completed from reference TRBV7-9 and TRBJ1-2, reads DTGVSQNPRHKITKRGQNVTFRCDPISEHNRLYWYRQTLGQGPEFLTYFQNEAQLEKSRLLSDRFSAERPKGSFSTLEIQRTEQGDSAMYLCASSSGQGHYGYTFGSGTRLTVV.

This chain uses TRBV12-3 or TRBV12-4 with TRBJ1-5; no definite D call. The CDR3 length is 12 residues. The germline V and J ends were trimmed by 5 bases and 9 bases, with 11 bases remaining between them. CDR3 DNA sequence: TGTGCCAGCAGTCCCCCTCGTCTGCCCCAGCATTTT. Translation: CASSPPRLPQHF.

This clonotype has a single count. The V gene is TRBV29-1, the J gene TRBJ2-7; 9 positions agree with TRBD1. The germline V gene encodes CDR1 SQVTM and CDR2 ANQGSEA. The CDR3 covers 12 residues. Trimming removed 8 bases from V and 2 bases from J; junction bases left unmatched: 4. This chain's CDR3 is CSLGQGPYEQYF. The CDR3 bases are TGCAGCTTGGGACAGGGACCCTACGAGCAGTACTTC.